These 3 T cell receptor beta chains came from one sample sequenced in a study of OX40 agonist ivuxolimab in advanced cancers. Data came from immunoSEQ multiplex PCR; TCRdb stores just in-frame clones and leaves some out. The sample comprises 90,000 to 150,000 clones, around 87% of which are singletons, and around 0.55% rests with the top ten. The material was CD4+ or CD8+ T cells sorted from blood, obtained in a trial of the OX40 agonist ivuxolimab. The origin of the receptors is an adult with an advanced solid tumor such as melanoma, head and neck, liver or kidney cancer.

The V gene is TRBV28, the J gene TRBJ1-2, with D uncertain. Trimming shortened V by 2 bases and J by 6 bases, and 16 bases separated the two germline ends. The CDR3 contains 15 residues. Germline lookup yields CDR1 MDHEN and CDR2 SYDVKM. CDR3 nucleotide sequence: TGTGCCAGCAGTTTAGTACGGAGGAGTATCAATGGCTACACCTTC. Its protein is CASSLVRRSINGYTF.

In this sample, this clone turned up once. This rearrangement joins TRBV15 to TRBJ1-2; 7 bases match TRBD1. The CDR3 spans 15 residues. The ends lost 2 bases at V and 6 bases at J; junction bases unmatched: 9. From germline, CDR1 is LNHNV and CDR2 YYDKDF (reference sequence). The CDR3 DNA is TGTGCCACCAGCAGACCAACGACAGGGAAGGATGGCTACACCTTC. It translates to CATSRPTTGKDGYTF.

The chain uses TRBV18 and TRBJ2-5, with 9 bases matching TRBD2. CDR1 is KGHSH and CDR2 is LQKENI in the germline V gene. The trim removed 8 bases at V and 2 bases at J, leaving 9 bases unmatched. This CDR3 contains 15 residues. The CDR3 spells CASTLRLAEQETQYF. In DNA, the CDR3 is TGTGCCAGCACCCTAAGACTAGCGGAACAAGAGACCCAGTACTTC. Full variable domain (missing parts from reference TRBV18 and TRBJ2-5): NAGVMQNPRHLVRRRGQEARLRCSPMKGHSHVYWYRQLPEEGLKFMVYLQKENIIDESGMPKERFSAEFPKEGPSILRIQQVVRGDSAAYFCASTLRLAEQETQYFGPGTRLLVL.